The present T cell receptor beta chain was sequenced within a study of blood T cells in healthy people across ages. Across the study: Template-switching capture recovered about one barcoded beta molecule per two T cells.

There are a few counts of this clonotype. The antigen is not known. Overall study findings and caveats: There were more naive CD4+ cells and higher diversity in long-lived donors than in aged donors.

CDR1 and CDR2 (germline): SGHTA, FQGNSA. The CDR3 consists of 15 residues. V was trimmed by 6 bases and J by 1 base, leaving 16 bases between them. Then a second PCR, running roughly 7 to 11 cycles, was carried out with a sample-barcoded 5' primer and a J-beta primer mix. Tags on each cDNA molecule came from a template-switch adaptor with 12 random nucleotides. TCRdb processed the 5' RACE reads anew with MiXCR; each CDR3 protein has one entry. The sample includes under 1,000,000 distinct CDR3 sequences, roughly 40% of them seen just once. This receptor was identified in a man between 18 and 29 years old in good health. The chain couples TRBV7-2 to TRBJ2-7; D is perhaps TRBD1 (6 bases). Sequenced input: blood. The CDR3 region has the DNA TGTGCCAGCAGGATAACAGGGACGGGGTCCTACGAGCAGTACTTC. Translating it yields CASRITGTGSYEQYF.